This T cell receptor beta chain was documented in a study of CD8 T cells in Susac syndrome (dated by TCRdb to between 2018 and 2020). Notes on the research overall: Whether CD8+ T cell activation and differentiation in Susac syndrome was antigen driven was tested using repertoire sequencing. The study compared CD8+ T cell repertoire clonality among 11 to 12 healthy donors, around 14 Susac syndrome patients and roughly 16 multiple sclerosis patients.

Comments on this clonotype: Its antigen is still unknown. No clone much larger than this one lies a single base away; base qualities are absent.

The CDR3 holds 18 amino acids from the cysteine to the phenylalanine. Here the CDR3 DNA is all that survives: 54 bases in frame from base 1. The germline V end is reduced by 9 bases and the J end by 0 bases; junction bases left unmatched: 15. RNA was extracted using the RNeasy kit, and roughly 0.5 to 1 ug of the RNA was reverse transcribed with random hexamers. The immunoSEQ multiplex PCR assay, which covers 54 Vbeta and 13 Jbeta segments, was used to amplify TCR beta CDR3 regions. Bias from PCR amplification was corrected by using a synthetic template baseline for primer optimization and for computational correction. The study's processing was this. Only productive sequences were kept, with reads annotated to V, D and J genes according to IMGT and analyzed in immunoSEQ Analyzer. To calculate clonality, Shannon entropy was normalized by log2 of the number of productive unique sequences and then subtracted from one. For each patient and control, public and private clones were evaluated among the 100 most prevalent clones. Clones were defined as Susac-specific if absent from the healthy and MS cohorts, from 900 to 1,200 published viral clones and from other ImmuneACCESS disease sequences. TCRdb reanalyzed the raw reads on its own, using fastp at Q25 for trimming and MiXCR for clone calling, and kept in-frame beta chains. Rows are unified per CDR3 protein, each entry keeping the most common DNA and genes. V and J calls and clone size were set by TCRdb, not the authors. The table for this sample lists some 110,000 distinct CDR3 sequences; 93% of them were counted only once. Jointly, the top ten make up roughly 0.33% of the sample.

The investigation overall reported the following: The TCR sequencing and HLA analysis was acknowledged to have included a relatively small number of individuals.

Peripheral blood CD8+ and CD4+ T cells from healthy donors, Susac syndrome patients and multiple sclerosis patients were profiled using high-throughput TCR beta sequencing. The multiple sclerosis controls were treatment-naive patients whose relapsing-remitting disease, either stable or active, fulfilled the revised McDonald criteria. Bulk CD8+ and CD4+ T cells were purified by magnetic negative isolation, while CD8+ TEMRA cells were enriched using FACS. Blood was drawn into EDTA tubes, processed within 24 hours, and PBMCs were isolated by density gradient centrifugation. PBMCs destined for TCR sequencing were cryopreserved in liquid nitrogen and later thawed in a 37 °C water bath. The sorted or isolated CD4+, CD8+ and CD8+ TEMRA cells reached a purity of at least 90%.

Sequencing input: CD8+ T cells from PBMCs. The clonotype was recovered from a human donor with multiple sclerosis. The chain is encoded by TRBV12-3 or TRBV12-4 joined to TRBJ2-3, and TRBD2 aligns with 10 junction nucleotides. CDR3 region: CASTLSPGLAVSTDTQYF. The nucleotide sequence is TGTGCCAGTACCCTCAGTCCCGGACTAGCGGTGAGCACAGATACGCAGTATTTT.